This TCR beta chain was documented in a study of tumor-infiltrating lymphocytes in primary liver carcinoma. Study observations and caveats: Tumor region pairs showed greater overlap than either tumor-adjacent or tumor-blood pairs did. Only about 7-24% of top clones occurred in every one of the five tumor regions. When set against blood, tumors had a significantly higher top-250-clone fraction (p = 0.039).

Unsorted bulk tissue, about 17-34 mg of it, served as the source for co-extraction of RNA and DNA. With roughly 540 ng total RNA as template and a constant-region primer, TCR beta cDNA was made. Library construction for TCR beta comprised three nested multiplex PCR rounds performed with slightly modified ARM-PCR. TCRdb re-called the multiplex PCR reads with MiXCR, one entry per CDR3 protein. The sample records roughly 100,000 distinct CDR3 sequences, 55% to 80% being singletons. As to this clonotype: Its antigen is unidentified. Germline is not matched at one junction end, which may reflect a read error.

The clonotype originates from a woman aged 55 to 70 with primary liver carcinoma and hepatitis B virus infection. Sequencing was performed on liver tumor tissue from sampling region 2. The subset here: tumor region T2, inferior pole.

The CDR3 DNA reads as TGTGCCAGCAGCCTGACAGGGAGCTGGCGGAATACACAGTATTTT. This gives the protein CASSLTGSWRNTQYF. The chain couples TRBV11-2 to TRBJ2-3; 7 bases are shared with TRBD1. The CDR3 has 15 residues. Germline CDR1 reads SGHAT; CDR2 reads FQNNGV. The complete variable domain, with remaining parts taken from reference TRBV11-2 and TRBJ2-3, reads EAGVAQSPRYKIIEKRQSVAFWCNPISGHATLYWYQQILGQGPKLLIQFQNNGVVDDSQLPKDRFSAERLKGVDSTLKIQPAKLEDSAVYLCASSLTGSWRNTQYFGPGTRLTVL.